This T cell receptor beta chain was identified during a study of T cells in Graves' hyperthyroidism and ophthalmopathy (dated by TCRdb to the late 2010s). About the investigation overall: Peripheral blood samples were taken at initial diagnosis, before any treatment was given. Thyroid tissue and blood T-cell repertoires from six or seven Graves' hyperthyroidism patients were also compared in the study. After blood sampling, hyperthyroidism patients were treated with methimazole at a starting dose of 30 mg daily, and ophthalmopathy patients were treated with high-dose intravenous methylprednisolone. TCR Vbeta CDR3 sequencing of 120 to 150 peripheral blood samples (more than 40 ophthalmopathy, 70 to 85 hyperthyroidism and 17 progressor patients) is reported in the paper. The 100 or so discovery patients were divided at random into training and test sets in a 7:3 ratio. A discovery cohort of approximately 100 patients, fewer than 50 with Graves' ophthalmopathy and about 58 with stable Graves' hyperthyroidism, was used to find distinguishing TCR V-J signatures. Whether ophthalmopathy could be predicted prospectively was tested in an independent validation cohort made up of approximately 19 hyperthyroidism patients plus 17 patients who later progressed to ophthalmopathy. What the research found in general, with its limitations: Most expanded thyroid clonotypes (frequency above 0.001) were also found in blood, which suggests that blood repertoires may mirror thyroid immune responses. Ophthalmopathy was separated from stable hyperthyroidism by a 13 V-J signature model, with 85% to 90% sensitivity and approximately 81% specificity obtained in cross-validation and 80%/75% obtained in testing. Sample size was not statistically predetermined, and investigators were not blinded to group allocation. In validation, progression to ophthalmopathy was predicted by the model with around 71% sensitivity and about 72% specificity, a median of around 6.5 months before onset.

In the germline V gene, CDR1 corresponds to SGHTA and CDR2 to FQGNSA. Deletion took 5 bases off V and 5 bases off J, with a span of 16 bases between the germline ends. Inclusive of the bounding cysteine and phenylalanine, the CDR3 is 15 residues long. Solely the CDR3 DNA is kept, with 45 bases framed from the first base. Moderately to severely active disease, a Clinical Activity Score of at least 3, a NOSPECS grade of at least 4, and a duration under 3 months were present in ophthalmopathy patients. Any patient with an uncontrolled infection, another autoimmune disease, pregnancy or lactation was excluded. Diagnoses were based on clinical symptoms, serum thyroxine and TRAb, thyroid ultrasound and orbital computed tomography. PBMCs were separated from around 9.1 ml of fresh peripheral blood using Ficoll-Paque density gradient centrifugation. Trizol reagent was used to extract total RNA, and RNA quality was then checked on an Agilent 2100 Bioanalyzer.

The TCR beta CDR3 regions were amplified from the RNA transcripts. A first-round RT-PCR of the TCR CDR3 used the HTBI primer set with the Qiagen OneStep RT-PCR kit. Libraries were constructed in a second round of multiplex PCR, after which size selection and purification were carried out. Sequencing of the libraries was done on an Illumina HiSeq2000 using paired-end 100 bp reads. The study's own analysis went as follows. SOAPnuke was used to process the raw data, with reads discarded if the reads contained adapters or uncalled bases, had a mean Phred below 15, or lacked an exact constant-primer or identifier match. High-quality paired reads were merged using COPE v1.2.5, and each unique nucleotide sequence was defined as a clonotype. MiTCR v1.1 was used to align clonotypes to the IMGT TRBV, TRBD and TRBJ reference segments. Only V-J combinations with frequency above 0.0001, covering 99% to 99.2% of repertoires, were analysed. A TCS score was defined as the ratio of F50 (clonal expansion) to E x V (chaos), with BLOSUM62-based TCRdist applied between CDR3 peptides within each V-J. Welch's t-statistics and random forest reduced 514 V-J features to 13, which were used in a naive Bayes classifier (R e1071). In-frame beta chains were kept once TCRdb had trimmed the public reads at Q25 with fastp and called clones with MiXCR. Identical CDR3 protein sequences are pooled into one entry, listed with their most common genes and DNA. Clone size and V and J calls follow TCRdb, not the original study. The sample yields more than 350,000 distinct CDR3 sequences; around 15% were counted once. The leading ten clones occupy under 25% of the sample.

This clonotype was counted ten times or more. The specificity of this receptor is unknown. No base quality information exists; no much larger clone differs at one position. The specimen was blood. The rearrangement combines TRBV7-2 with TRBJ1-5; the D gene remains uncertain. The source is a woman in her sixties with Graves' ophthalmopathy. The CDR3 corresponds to CASSLEGGVDQPQHF. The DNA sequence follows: TGTGCCAGCAGCCTGGAAGGTGGGGTCGATCAGCCCCAGCATTTT.